The text below deals with one TCR beta chain. PCR primers comprised 60 Vbeta and 13 Jbeta primers. Produced via immunoSEQ multiplex PCR; TCRdb's table is partial and in-frame only. The sample lists roughly 160,000 clones, about 80% occurring once. The data originate from a study of cytomegalovirus exposure and HLA in healthy donors. The CDR3 consists of 14 residues. Germline CDR1 and CDR2: MNHEY and SMNVEV (reference sequence). Deletions cut 6 bases from V and 1 base from J, with 9 bases between. The material sequenced was PBMCs. This clonotype was sampled from a man under 40 in good health and CMV-seronegative. The chain carries TRBV27 and TRBJ1-4; D is possibly TRBD1 (6 bases). The CDR3 loop reads CASSIRGTNEKLFF. In DNA, the CDR3 is TGTGCCAGCAGCATCAGGGGAACTAATGAAAAACTGTTTTTT.